These T cell receptor beta chains were read from a single sample in a study of blood T cell repertoires in COVID-19. The repertoire was sequenced with immunoSEQ multiplex PCR; TCRdb's copy has only in-frame clones and lacks some. The sample includes around 200,000 clones, roughly 84% seen only once; the top ten take 15% to 20%. Material: peripheral blood. The receptor source for this set is a person aged 70 to 80 with COVID-19, enrolled during active disease. CDR3s include the opening cysteine and the closing phenylalanine or tryptophan. D genes are given only for firm matches.

j_call v_call cdr3_length d_call cdr3_aa cdr3_nt
TRBJ1-1 TRBV4-2 16 TRBD1 CASSQMKGGLDTEAFF TGTGCCAGCAGCCAGATGAAAGGGGGCCTGGACACTGAAGCTTTCTTT
TRBJ1-3 TRBV16 14 . CASSQFAGGNTIYF TGTGCCAGCAGCCAATTCGCAGGAGGAAACACCATATATTTT
TRBJ2-5 TRBV6-5 15 . CASSYWARRRETQYF TGTGCCAGCAGTTACTGGGCCAGAAGACGAGAGACCCAGTACTTC
TRBJ2-2 TRBV3-1/TRBV3-2 18 TRBD2 CASSHPLAGGPVSGELFF TGTGCCAGCAGCCACCCCCTAGCGGGAGGGCCGGTGTCCGGGGAGCTGTTTTTT
TRBJ2-1 TRBV5-1 16 TRBD2 CASSPASSGGTNEQFF TGCGCCAGCAGCCCCGCATCTAGCGGGGGGACCAATGAGCAGTTCTTC
TRBJ1-2 TRBV10-3 15 TRBD1 CAIKPTGQHRYGYTF TGTGCCATCAAGCCGACAGGGCAACACCGTTATGGCTACACCTTC
TRBJ1-2 TRBV5-4 17 . CASSPPLVATGSYGYTF TGTGCCAGCAGCCCCCCTTTAGTAGCGACAGGAAGCTATGGCTACACCTTC
TRBJ2-7 TRBV5-8 14 TRBD1 CASSRGQGRYEQYF TGTGCCAGCAGCCGAGGACAGGGACGCTACGAGCAGTACTTC
TRBJ2-7 TRBV14 15 TRBD2 CASSQQLAGGGEQYF TGTGCCAGCAGCCAACAACTAGCGGGGGGAGGCGAGCAGTACTTC
TRBJ2-5 TRBV5-1 15 TRBD1 CASSSPGQGGETQYF TGCGCCAGCAGCTCTCCGGGACAGGGAGGGGAGACCCAGTACTTC
TRBJ2-1 TRBV9 15 TRBD2 CASSSSGVSYNEQFF TGTGCCAGCAGCTCGAGCGGGGTCTCCTACAATGAGCAGTTCTTC
TRBJ2-1 TRBV7-9 14 TRBD2 CASRLAGGYNEQFF TGTGCCAGCAGGTTAGCGGGAGGGTACAATGAGCAGTTCTTC